The clone carrying this T cell receptor beta chain was counted many times. Its matching antigen is unknown. Each CDR3 protein is one row after TCRdb ran MiXCR on the reads. The sample lists around 630,000 distinct CDR3 sequences; approximately 25% were seen once. The data derive from a study of T cell repertoires in cytomegalovirus infection. On the study more broadly: Public TCR beta signatures were indicative of both CMV infection and a matching HLA type. Findings and limits, study-wide: Dominating the ex vivo response were HLA-C-restricted CMV-specific TCR beta clonotypes.

This CDR3 has 14 residues. After removal of 4 bases from V and 6 bases from J, the junction contained 5 bases not matched to a gene. CDR1 SGHNT and CDR2 YENEEA come from the germline V gene. Sequences were obtained from CD8+ T cells from PBMCs. The chain couples TRBV11-3 to TRBJ1-1; 10 nucleotides align to TRBD1. The receptor comes from a human donor in good health (CMV status not recorded). Some clones in this sample may be carry-over from other donors' samples. For the CDR3, the DNA is TGTGCCAGCAGCTCCTCCGGGACAGGGGCTGAAGCTTTCTTT. Protein sequence: CASSSSGTGAEAFF.